This T cell receptor (beta chain) was sequenced during a study of identical twins. Overall study findings and caveats: The study drew conclusions from cross-sectional statistical analysis, not from following the same donors. The authors noted that invariant MAIT and iNKT cells could partly confound zero-insertion analyses. Compared with models, monozygotic twins showed more out-of-frame TCR alpha sharing.

V was cut by 5 bases and J by 0 bases, with 12 bases left in between. CDR3 length: 15 amino acids. Per germline, CDR1 SGHVS and CDR2 FQNEAQ. A note on this clonotype: Its target is unknown.

TCRdb passed the 5' RACE reads through MiXCR, listing each CDR3 protein once. The table shows around 1.7 million distinct CDR3 sequences, with around 33% occurring only once. The donor group consisted entirely of healthy Caucasians. This TCR was recovered from a newborn girl in good health. The chain has TRBV7-8 and TRBJ2-3; D perhaps matches TRBD2 (5 bases). The sample comprised cord blood. The CDR3 DNA reads TGTGCCAGCAGCCCCACTAGGGTCAGCACAGATACGCAGTATTTT. Protein: CASSPTRVSTDTQYF.